This TCR beta chain was recorded in a study of blood T cells in healthy people across ages. With a J-beta primer mix and a sample-barcoded 5' primer, a second PCR ran about 7 to 11 cycles. TCRdb re-called the 5' RACE reads with MiXCR, one entry per CDR3 protein. The data contain 1,500,000 or so distinct CDR3 sequences, almost 60% of them singletons. The sample comprised blood. This TCR was recovered from a man younger than 35 in good health.

The CDR3 sequence is CASSLHRQGVSSYNEQFF. The CDR3 DNA reads as TGCGCCAGCAGCTTACACCGACAGGGGGTTAGCTCCTACAATGAGCAGTTCTTC. V usage is TRBV5-1 and J usage is TRBJ2-1; 9 nucleotides align to TRBD1. Germline-derived CDR1 and CDR2 are SGHRS and YFSETQ. After removal of 2 bases from V and 0 bases from J, the junction contained 9 bases not matched to a gene. There are 18 residues in the CDR3.